These 6 T cell receptor beta chains share one sample of origin, sequenced in a study of cytomegalovirus exposure and HLA in healthy donors. 60 Vbeta and 13 Jbeta primers were used in PCR. Assay used: immunoSEQ multiplex PCR; TCRdb lists only in-frame clones, some missing. This table holds more than 130,000 clones, about 78% found once. Sequences were obtained from PBMCs. The source is a male donor in good health and CMV-seronegative.

The chain carries TRBV7-2 and TRBJ1-2; D is perhaps TRBD1 (5 bases). CDR3 size: 15 residues. Germline CDR1 and CDR2: SGHTA and FQGNSA. The V end was cut by 5 bases, the J end by 5 bases, with 18 bases between. CDR3 DNA: TGTGCCAGCAGCGGAAGGGACTCCTCGAGATATGGCTACACCTTC. It specifies CASSGRDSSRYGYTF.

The chain uses TRBV7-9 and TRBJ2-4, with 8 bases that match TRBD2. From germline, CDR1 is SEHNR and CDR2 FQNEAQ (reference sequence). The CDR3 extends over 17 amino acids. The J segment lost 7 bases and the V segment lost 5 bases, leaving 16 bases of the junction unmatched. In DNA, the CDR3 is TGTGCCAGCAGCCGAGTACTCGCTAGCGGGCCCATGAACATTCAGTACTTC. Translating gives CASSRVLASGPMNIQYF.

The chain carries TRBV15 and TRBJ1-1, with a tentative D call TRBD1 (6 bases). The CDR3 is made up of 12 amino acids. Trimming shortened V by 1 base and J by 9 bases, and 9 bases separated the two germline ends. The V gene's germline CDR1 is LNHNV and CDR2 YYDKDF (reference sequence). In DNA, the CDR3 is TGTGCCACCAGCAGAGTACAGGGCAAAGCTTTCTTT. Its protein product is CATSRVQGKAFF.

V is TRBV9 and J is TRBJ1-1; 7 bases fit TRBD1. V dropped 4 bases and J dropped 5; count of bases not matched to a gene: 8. Germline CDR1 and CDR2: SGDLS and YYNGEE. The CDR3 is 14 residues long. CDR3: CASSPGGSSTEAFF. In DNA, the CDR3 is TGTGCCAGCAGCCCAGGGGGGTCGAGTACTGAAGCTTTCTTT.

The gene calls are TRBV5-1 and TRBJ1-4; 8 nucleotides align to TRBD1. This CDR3 is built from 16 residues. Germline trimming cut 6 bases from V and 0 bases from J; bases unmatched to any gene: 7. From germline, CDR1 is SGHRS and CDR2 YFSETQ. CDR3 sequence: CASTRTGRATNEKLFF. The CDR3 DNA sequence: TGCGCCAGCACCAGGACAGGGAGGGCAACTAATGAAAAACTGTTTTTT. Filled out from reference TRBV5-1 and TRBJ1-4, the complete variable domain reads KAGVTQTPRYLIKTRGQQVTLSCSPISGHRSVSWYQQTPGQGLQFLFEYFSETQRNKGNFPGRFSGRQFSNSRSEMNVSTLELGDSALYLCASTRTGRATNEKLFFGSGTQLSVL.

CDR3 in DNA: TGCGCCAGCAGCCGCCCGCCCTCGGGCAGGGGGCCCAATCAGCCCCAGCATTTT. It translates to CASSRPPSGRGPNQPQHF. This chain links TRBV4-1 with TRBJ1-5; 8 nucleotides line up with TRBD1. The CDR3 is made up of 18 amino acids. Looked up from germline, CDR1 is MGHRA and CDR2 is YSYEKL. The junction had 14 bases not matched to a gene; V was cut back by 4 bases and J by 3 bases.